The clone carrying this T cell receptor (beta chain) turned up a few times. The antigen is undetermined. The sample belongs to a study of T cells after yellow fever vaccination. In the study overall: Low-cell-number fractions underwent preparation using SMART-Seq v4 Ultra Low Input.

Germline V lookup: CDR1 MNHEY, CDR2 SMNVEV (reference sequence). V was cut by 2 bases and J by 10 bases, with 12 bases left in between. The CDR3 sequence is 13 residues long. The TCR cDNA carried a universal primer site and UMIs from 5'RACE template switching. TCRdb passed the 5' RACE reads through MiXCR, listing each CDR3 protein once. The sample consists of hundreds of thousands of distinct CDR3 sequences, around a tenth of them appearing once. Overall study results and limits: The secondary response was weaker but peaked faster, day 5 versus 15. Among all clonotypes, a small share was observed in both CD4 and CD8 compartments.

The chain is built from TRBV27 and TRBJ2-4, with D perhaps matching TRBD2 (5 bases). The receptor was derived from a man in his late teens or twenties who received the YFV17D yellow fever vaccine. The material was PBMCs, obtained on the day of the first yellow fever vaccination. This chain's CDR3 is CASSLEGRGIQYF. In DNA form, the CDR3 reads TGTGCCAGCAGTTTAGAGGGCAGAGGGATTCAGTACTTC.